The 12 T cell receptor beta chains reported below all come from one sample, sequenced in a study of molecular identifiers for immune sequencing clone quantification. TCRdb independently ran MiXCR on the PCR reads; one entry per CDR3 protein. The table shows some 320,000 distinct CDR3 sequences, with about 20% occurring only once. The specimen was naive CD8+ T cells from blood, with Jurkat cell RNA spiked in. Subset in this sample: FACS-sorted CD8+CD4-CCR7+CD45RA+ naive T cells. All receptors derive from a human donor in good health. Some libraries in this study had Jurkat cell RNA spiked in.

The chain employs TRBV19 and TRBJ1-5, with 9 bases identical to TRBD1. Germline CDR1 reads LNHDA; CDR2 reads SQIVND (reference sequence). Trimming took 4 bases from V and 1 from J; bases not matched to a gene: 2. CDR3 length: 15 amino acids. The CDR3 sequence: CASSTGTGSNQPQHF. CDR3 nucleotides: TGTGCCAGTAGTACCGGGACAGGGAGCAATCAGCCCCAGCATTTT.

This clonotype was found a few times. The J gene is TRBJ2-2, the V gene TRBV4-1, with D possibly TRBD2 on 6 matching bases. This CDR3 contains 16 residues. CDR1 is MGHRA and CDR2 is YSYEKL in the germline V gene. Trimming shortened V by 4 bases and J by 4 bases, and 16 bases separated the two germline ends. CDR3 protein: CASSPSRAGLTGELFF. CDR3 DNA sequence: TGCGCCAGCAGCCCTAGCAGGGCGGGGCTCACCGGGGAGCTGTTTTTT.

In this sample, this clonotype turned up a few times. The rearrangement uses TRBV6-6 and TRBJ1-5, with D possibly TRBD1 on 6 matching bases. The germline gives CDR1 MNHNY, CDR2 SVGAGI (reference sequence). CDR3 length: 14 residues. V dropped 1 base and J dropped 5 bases, with 9 bases sitting between them. For the CDR3, the DNA is TGTGCCAGCAGTTACTTGAGACAGGATCAGCCCCAGCATTTT. The encoded protein is CASSYLRQDQPQHF.

This chain links TRBV5-6 with TRBJ2-7; weak D call: TRBD2 (6 bases). The CDR3 loop spans 15 amino acids. Germline V gene data show CDR1 as SGHDT and CDR2 as YYEEEE. Trimming removed 2 bases from V and 4 bases from J, with 16 bases in between. The CDR3 loop is CASSLVNGGKYEQYF. The CDR3 DNA follows: TGTGCCAGCAGCTTAGTAAACGGCGGGAAGTACGAGCAGTACTTC.

This clonotype has at least ten counts. The V and J genes are TRBV28 and TRBJ2-3; D ambiguous. Trimming pared 3 bases from V and 2 bases from J, leaving 18 bases between. The CDR3 length is 17 residues. The germline gives CDR1 MDHEN, CDR2 SYDVKM. This CDR3 reads CASSFRPSLLNTDTQYF. CDR3 nucleotides: TGTGCCAGCAGTTTCCGCCCTTCCTTATTGAACACAGATACGCAGTATTTT.

This clonotype was counted many times. The V gene is TRBV4-3, the J gene TRBJ1-2, with unresolved D. Deletions cut 0 bases from V and 8 bases from J, with 13 bases between. Germline V gives CDR1 LGHNA, CDR2 YSLEER. The CDR3 totals 14 residues. In DNA form, the CDR3 reads TGCGCCAGCAGCCAAGATATAACAGTAGCCGGCTACACCTTC. The encoded protein is CASSQDITVAGYTF.

With respect to this clonotype: A much larger clonotype is one base distant, so this may be a read error. The chain combines TRBV4-1 with TRBJ2-5, with D uncertain. CDR1 MGHRA and CDR2 YSYEKL come from the germline V gene. The CDR3 has 15 amino acids. The CDR3 sequence is CASSQVDGYHETQYF. Written as DNA, the CDR3 is TGCGCCAGCAGCCAAGTCGACGGGTACCATGAGACCCAGTACTTC.

The gene calls are TRBV27 and TRBJ2-5, with TRBD2 identical over 7 bases. The V and J ends lost 10 bases and 4 bases, in that order; junction bases with no gene match: 12. The CDR3 has 14 amino acids. Germline V gives CDR1 MNHEY, CDR2 SMNVEV (reference sequence). This CDR3 reads CATKNGLGRETQYF. CDR3 DNA: TGTGCCACCAAAAACGGACTAGGCAGAGAGACCCAGTACTTC.

On this clonotype itself: A read error may be the cause here, since a much bigger clone is one base away. The J gene is TRBJ2-5, the V gene TRBV28; 9 bases are a match to TRBD1. Germline CDR1 reads MDHEN; CDR2 reads SYDVKM. The CDR3 loop spans 14 amino acids. CDR3 in amino acids: CACSSWTGEETQYF. The CDR3 DNA follows: TGTGCCTGCAGTTCCTGGACAGGGGAGGAGACCCAGTACTTC.

This clonotype came up many times. The chain employs TRBV24-1 and TRBJ2-7, with D possibly matching TRBD1 (5 bases). The ends were cut back, 12 bases at V and 5 bases at J, with 13 bases in the middle. Germline-derived CDR1 and CDR2 are KGHDR and SFDVKD. CDR3 length: 11 residues. As DNA, the CDR3 is TGTGCCGCCGGTTCAGGGAACGAGCAGTACTTC. Encoded protein: CAAGSGNEQYF.

The rearrangement joins TRBV27 to TRBJ1-5, with 7 bases matching TRBD1. V lost 8 bases to trimming and J lost 3 bases; unmatched junction nucleotides: 7. The V gene's germline CDR1 is MNHEY and CDR2 SMNVEV (reference sequence). The CDR3 runs 14 residues. Here the CDR3 reads CASGSGGVNQPQHF. In DNA, the CDR3 is TGTGCCAGCGGCTCAGGGGGAGTCAATCAGCCCCAGCATTTT.

Turning to this clonotype: This could be a read error, since a much larger clone is one nucleotide away. The chain is built from TRBV9 and TRBJ2-3; possibly TRBD1 or TRBD2 for D (5 bases each). The germline V gene has CDR1 SGDLS and CDR2 YYNGEE. The CDR3 has 18 residues. CDR3 DNA: TGTGCCAGCAACGTAGAAGGGGAGAGCTTTGCACGCACAGATACGCAGTATTTT. Amino acids: CASNVEGESFARTDTQYF.